The clone carrying this T cell receptor (beta chain) came up many times. The data are from a study of T-cell reconstitution after alpha-beta-depleted transplantation in children. The CDR3 runs to 16 residues. The ends lost 4 bases at V and 4 bases at J; junction bases unmatched: 7. Germline values: CDR1 LGHNA, CDR2 YNFKEQ. Using unique molecular identifiers, the investigators prepared the TCRbeta library. Each CDR3 protein gets one entry after TCRdb re-called the PCR reads with MiXCR. The profile shows 600,000 to 700,000 distinct CDR3 sequences, approximately 17% of them singletons. V and J are TRBV4-2 and TRBJ2-5, with 12 bases that match TRBD2. The material sequenced was PBMCs from the stem cell graft donor, taken from the stem cell graft. The sequence came from a human donor who donated a stem cell graft to a child with acute myeloid leukemia. The CDR3: CASSLRLAGDIETQYF. The CDR3, as DNA: TGTGCCAGCAGCCTAAGACTAGCGGGGGACATAGAGACCCAGTACTTC.